These T cell receptor beta chains were read from a single sample in a study of shared clonotypes between healthy human individuals. Libraries were prepared by immunoSEQ multiplex PCR; TCRdb keeps only in-frame clonotypes and omits some of them. The table includes over a million clones, roughly 96% detected once. The specimen sequenced was naive CD4+ T cells sorted from blood. The receptor set was obtained from a young man in good health. Each CDR3 is given with its conserved first and last residue. D genes are given only for firm matches. Clone size is stated in some rows and not others, as once, few, many or a class when expanded.

CDR3nt | CDR3aa | v_gene | len | j_gene | abundance | d_gene
TGTGCCAGCAGCCAGGGGTACGGCAATGAGCAGTTCTTC | CASSQGYGNEQFF | TRBV5-6 | 13 | TRBJ2-1 | . | .
TGTGCCAGCTCACCACCAGGGAAGGGGGCATCCTACAATGAGCAGTTCTTC | CASSPPGKGASYNEQFF | TRBV18 | 17 | TRBJ2-1 | . | TRBD1
TGTGCCAGTAGAGTTACAGGGGCCACTGAAGCTTTCTTT | CASRVTGATEAFF | TRBV19 | 13 | TRBJ1-1 | . | TRBD1
TGTGCCAGCAGTGGAACTAGCGGGAGGGCCATGGGGGGTGAGCAGTTCTTC | CASSGTSGRAMGGEQFF | TRBV25-1 | 17 | TRBJ2-1 | . | TRBD2
TGCGCCAGCACCGGGACAGGGGTTGGAGAGACCCAGTACTTC | CASTGTGVGETQYF | TRBV10-2 | 14 | TRBJ2-5 | once | TRBD1
TGTGCCAGCAGCATAGGACTAGCGAACAATGAGCAGTTCTTC | CASSIGLANNEQFF | TRBV5-4 | 14 | TRBJ2-1 | . | TRBD2
TGCGCCAGCAGCAAGAAAAAACAGGGCCGTGACTTC | CASSKKKQGRDF | TRBV4-3 | 12 | TRBJ2-7 | . | .
TGTGCCAGCAGCCCCCGTTTGGGCACTGAAGCTTTCTTT | CASSPRLGTEAFF | TRBV9 | 13 | TRBJ1-1 | . | .
TGTGCCAGCAGCCCACGGACAGGGTACCACGAGCAGTACTTC | CASSPRTGYHEQYF | TRBV5-4 | 14 | TRBJ2-7 | . | TRBD1
TGTGCCAGCAGCGTAGGACTGGATCTTACTAGCGGGAGAAGAGAGACCCAGTACTTC | CASSVGLDLTSGRRETQYF | TRBV9 | 19 | TRBJ2-5 | . | TRBD2
TGTGCCAGCAGAGTGGGAGGTCCTAGCTCCTACAATGAGCAGTTCTTC | CASRVGGPSSYNEQFF | TRBV28 | 16 | TRBJ2-1 | . | .
TGTGCCAGCAGTCCCGGGGGGGCTAGCGGGATTTACGAGCAGTACTTC | CASSPGGASGIYEQYF | TRBV28 | 16 | TRBJ2-7 | . | TRBD2
TGTGCCAGCAGTTTTGGGGACTACCAGCCCCAGCATTTT | CASSFGDYQPQHF | TRBV27 | 13 | TRBJ1-5 | . | .
TGTGCCAGCAGTAGTACGGGGGGATACAATGAGCAGTTCTTC | CASSSTGGYNEQFF | TRBV7-2 | 14 | TRBJ2-1 | . | TRBD2
TGCGCCAGCAGCCAATTCCCTCGGGGAGCAGGGGGCCGTGAGCAGTTCTTC | CASSQFPRGAGGREQFF | TRBV4-1 | 17 | TRBJ2-1 | once | TRBD1
TGTGCCAGCAAACCTCCGGGACTAGCGGGAATCACCGGGGAGCTGTTTTTT | CASKPPGLAGITGELFF | TRBV11-2 | 17 | TRBJ2-2 | once | TRBD2
TGCAGTGCTGGGGACTACGAGCAGTACTTC | CSAGDYEQYF | TRBV20-1 | 10 | TRBJ2-7 | . | .
TGCGCCAGCAGCTTGAGACTAGCGGGAAACGAGCAGTACTTC | CASSLRLAGNEQYF | TRBV5-1 | 14 | TRBJ2-7 | . | TRBD2
TGCGCCAGCAGTCCCCGGGAAGGAGAAAAACTGTTTTTT | CASSPREGEKLFF | TRBV10-1 | 13 | TRBJ1-4 | . | .
TGCAGCGTTGACGCGGACAGGGGAAGGGAAGAGACCCAGTACTTC | CSVDADRGREETQYF | TRBV29-1 | 15 | TRBJ2-5 | once | TRBD1
TGTGCCAGCAGCTTGGTGTCAGATACTAATGAAAAACTGTTTTTT | CASSLVSDTNEKLFF | TRBV5-8 | 15 | TRBJ1-4 | . | .
TGTGCCAGCAGCTCTACGACATCCGAGCAGTACTTC | CASSSTTSEQYF | TRBV5-4 | 12 | TRBJ2-7 | . | .
TGTGCCAGCAGTTCCCCGAACACCGGGGAGCTGTTTTTT | CASSSPNTGELFF | TRBV13 | 13 | TRBJ2-2 | . | .
TGTGCCAGCAGCTTAGGAGTAGCGGGAGTAGGAGAGCAGTACTTC | CASSLGVAGVGEQYF | TRBV7-6 | 15 | TRBJ2-7 | . | TRBD2
TGTGCCACCAGCAGATCCAGGGTGGGCAATCAGCCCCAGCATTTT | CATSRSRVGNQPQHF | TRBV15 | 15 | TRBJ1-5 | . | .